This T cell receptor (beta chain) was retrieved from a study of blood T cell repertoires in COVID-19. Study details: T cells, B-cell-depleted T cells, or PBMCs supplied cDNA or gDNA.

The table came from immunoSEQ multiplex PCR; TCRdb's copy has only in-frame clones and leaves some out. The sample carries 250,000 or so clones, 70% to 90% recorded once. This clone was counted a single time. Two negative PCRs, clearance, or symptom resolution had been documented for recovered Cohort 3 donors. V dropped 7 bases and J dropped 0 bases, with 10 bases sitting between them. Germline V CDR1 and CDR2: MDHEN, SYDVKM. The CDR3 has 14 residues. This clonotype originated in a woman in her forties or fifties who had recovered from COVID-19. The chain uses TRBV28 and TRBJ2-1; no clear D gene. Sequencing input: PBMCs or T cells enriched from blood (not recorded which). The CDR3 coding sequence is TGTGCCAGCACCGAGACTGTCTCCTACAATGAGCAGTTCTTC. This translates into CASTETVSYNEQFF.